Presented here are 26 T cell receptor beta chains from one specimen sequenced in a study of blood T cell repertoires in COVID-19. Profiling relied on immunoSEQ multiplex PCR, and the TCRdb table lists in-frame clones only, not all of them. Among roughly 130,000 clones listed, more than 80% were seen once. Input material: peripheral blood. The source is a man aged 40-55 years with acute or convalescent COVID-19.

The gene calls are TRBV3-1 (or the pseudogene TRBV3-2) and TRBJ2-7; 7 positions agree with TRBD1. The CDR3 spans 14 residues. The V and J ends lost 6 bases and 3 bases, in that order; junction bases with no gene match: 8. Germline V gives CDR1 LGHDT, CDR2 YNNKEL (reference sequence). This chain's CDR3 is CASSKTGKVYEQYF. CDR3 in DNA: TGTGCCAGCAGTAAGACAGGGAAAGTCTACGAGCAGTACTTC.

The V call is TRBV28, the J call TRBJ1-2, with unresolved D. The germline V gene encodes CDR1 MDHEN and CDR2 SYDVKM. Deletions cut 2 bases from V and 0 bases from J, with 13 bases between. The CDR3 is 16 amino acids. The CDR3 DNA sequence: TGTGCCAGCAGTTTAAGCCCGACATTTACTAACTATGGCTACACCTTC. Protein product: CASSLSPTFTNYGYTF.

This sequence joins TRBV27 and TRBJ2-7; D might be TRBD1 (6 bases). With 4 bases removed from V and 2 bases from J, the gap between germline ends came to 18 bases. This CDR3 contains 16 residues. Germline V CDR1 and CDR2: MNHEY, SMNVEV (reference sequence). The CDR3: CASSSSDRLRPYEQYF. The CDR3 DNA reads TGTGCCAGCAGTTCCTCAGACAGGTTACGGCCCTACGAGCAGTACTTC.

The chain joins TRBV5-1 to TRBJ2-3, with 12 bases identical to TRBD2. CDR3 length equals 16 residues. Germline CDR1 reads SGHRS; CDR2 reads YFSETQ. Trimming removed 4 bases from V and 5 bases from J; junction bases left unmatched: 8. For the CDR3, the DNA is TGCGCCAGCAGCCAGGGACTAGCGGGCGTGGGAGATACGCAGTATTTT. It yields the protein CASSQGLAGVGDTQYF. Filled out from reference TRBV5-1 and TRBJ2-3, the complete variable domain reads KAGVTQTPRYLIKTRGQQVTLSCSPISGHRSVSWYQQTPGQGLQFLFEYFSETQRNKGNFPGRFSGRQFSNSRSEMNVSTLELGDSALYLCASSQGLAGVGDTQYFGPGTRLTVL.

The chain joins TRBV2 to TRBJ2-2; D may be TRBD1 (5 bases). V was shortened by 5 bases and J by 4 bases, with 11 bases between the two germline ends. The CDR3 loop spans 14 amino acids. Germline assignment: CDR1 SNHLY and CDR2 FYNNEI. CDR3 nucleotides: TGTGCCAGCAGTCCTTACAGGATCACCGGGGAGCTGTTTTTT. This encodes CASSPYRITGELFF.

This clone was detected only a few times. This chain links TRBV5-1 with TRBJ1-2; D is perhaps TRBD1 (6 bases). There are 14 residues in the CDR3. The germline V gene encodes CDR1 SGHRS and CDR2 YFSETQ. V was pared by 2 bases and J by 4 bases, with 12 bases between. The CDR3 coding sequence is TGCGCCAGCAGCTTCGGACAGAGGGGCTATGGCTACACCTTC. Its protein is CASSFGQRGYGYTF.

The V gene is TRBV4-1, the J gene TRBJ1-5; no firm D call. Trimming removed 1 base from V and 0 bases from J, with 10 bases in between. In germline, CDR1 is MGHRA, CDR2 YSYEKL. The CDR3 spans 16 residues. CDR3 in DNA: TGCGCCAGCAGCCAAGGAGGTAGACCTAGCAATCAGCCCCAGCATTTT. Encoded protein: CASSQGGRPSNQPQHF.

This chain's CDR3 is CASSVVAENTEAFF. The DNA for the CDR3 is TGTGCCAGCAGCGTAGTTGCGGAGAACACTGAAGCTTTCTTT. The chain links TRBV9 to TRBJ1-1; D is unclear. V gave up 0 bases and J gave up 1 base, with 7 bases separating them. CDR1 and CDR2 (germline): SGDLS, YYNGEE. The CDR3 has 14 residues.

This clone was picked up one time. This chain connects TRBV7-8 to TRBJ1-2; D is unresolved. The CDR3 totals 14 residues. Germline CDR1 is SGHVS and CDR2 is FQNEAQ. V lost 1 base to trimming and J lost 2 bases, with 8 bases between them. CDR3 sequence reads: CASSLDPQNYGYTF. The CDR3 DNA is TGTGCCAGCAGCTTAGATCCACAGAACTATGGCTACACCTTC.

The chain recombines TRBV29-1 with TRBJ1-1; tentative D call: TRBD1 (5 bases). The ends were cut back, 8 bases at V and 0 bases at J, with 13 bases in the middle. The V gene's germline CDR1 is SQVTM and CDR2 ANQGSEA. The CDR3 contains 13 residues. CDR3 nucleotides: TGCAGCCTTCGGAGGGGCCTGAACACTGAAGCTTTCTTT. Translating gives CSLRRGLNTEAFF.

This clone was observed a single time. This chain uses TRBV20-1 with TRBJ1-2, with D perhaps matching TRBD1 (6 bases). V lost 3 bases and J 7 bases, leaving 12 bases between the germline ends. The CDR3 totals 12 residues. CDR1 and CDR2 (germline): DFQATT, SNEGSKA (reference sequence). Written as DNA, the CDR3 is TGCAGTGCTAGTCAGGGGACGGTTGGCTACACCTTC. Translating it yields CSASQGTVGYTF.

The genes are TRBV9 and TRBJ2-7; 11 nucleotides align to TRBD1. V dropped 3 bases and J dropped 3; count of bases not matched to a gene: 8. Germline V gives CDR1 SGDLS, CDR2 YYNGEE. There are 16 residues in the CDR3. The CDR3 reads CASSAGFGTGGYEQYF. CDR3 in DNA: TGTGCCAGCAGCGCGGGATTTGGGACAGGGGGCTACGAGCAGTACTTC.

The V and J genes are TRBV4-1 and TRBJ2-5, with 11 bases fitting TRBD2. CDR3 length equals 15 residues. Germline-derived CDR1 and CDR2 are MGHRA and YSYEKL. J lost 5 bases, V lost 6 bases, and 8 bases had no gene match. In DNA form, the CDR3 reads TGCGCCAGCAGTGATAGCGGGAGGGCCCGTGAGACCCAGTACTTC. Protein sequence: CASSDSGRARETQYF.

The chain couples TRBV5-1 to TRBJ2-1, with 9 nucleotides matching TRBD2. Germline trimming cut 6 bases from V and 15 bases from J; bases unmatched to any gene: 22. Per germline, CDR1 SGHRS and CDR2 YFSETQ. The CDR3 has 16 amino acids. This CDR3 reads CASTLFGPLSGGVRFF. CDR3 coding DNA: TGCGCCAGCACATTATTTGGGCCCCTTAGCGGGGGAGTTAGGTTCTTC. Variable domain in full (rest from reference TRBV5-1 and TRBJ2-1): KAGVTQTPRYLIKTRGQQVTLSCSPISGHRSVSWYQQTPGQGLQFLFEYFSETQRNKGNFPGRFSGRQFSNSRSEMNVSTLELGDSALYLCASTLFGPLSGGVRFFGPGTRLTVL.

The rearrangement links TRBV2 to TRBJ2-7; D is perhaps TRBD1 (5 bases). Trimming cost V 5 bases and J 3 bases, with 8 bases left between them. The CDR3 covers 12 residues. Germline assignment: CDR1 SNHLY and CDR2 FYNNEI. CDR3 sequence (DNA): TGTGCCAGCAGTCCGACAGACTACGAGCAGTACTTC. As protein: CASSPTDYEQYF.

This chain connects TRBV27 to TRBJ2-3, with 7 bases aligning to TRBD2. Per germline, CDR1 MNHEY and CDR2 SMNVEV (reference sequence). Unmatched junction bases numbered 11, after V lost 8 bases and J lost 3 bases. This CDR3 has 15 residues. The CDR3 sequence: CASGTGGRGTDTQYF. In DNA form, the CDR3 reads TGTGCCAGCGGTACGGGCGGGAGAGGGACAGATACGCAGTATTTT.

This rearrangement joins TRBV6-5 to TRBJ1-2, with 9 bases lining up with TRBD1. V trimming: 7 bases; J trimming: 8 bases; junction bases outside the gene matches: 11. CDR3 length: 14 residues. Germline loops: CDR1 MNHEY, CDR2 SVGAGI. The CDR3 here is CASTPTGGEQGYTF. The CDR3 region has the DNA TGTGCCAGCACCCCGACAGGGGGAGAGCAAGGCTACACCTTC.

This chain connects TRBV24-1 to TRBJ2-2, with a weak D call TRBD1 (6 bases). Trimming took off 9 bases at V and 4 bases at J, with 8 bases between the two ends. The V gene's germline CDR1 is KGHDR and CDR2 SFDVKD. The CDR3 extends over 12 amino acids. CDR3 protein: CATGQTTGELFF. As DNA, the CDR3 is TGTGCCACCGGACAGACCACCGGGGAGCTGTTTTTT.

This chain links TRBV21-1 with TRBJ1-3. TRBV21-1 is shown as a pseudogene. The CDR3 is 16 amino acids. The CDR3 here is CASSKGTGVGGNTIYF. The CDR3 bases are TGTGCCAGCAGCAAAGGGACCGGGGTTGGGGGAAACACCATATATTTT.

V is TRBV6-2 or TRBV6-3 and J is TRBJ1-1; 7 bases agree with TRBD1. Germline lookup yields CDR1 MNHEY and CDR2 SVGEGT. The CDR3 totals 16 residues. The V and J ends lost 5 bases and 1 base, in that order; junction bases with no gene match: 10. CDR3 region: CASSVKTGQPNTEAFF. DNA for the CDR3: TGTGCCAGCAGTGTCAAAACGGGACAGCCGAACACTGAAGCTTTCTTT.

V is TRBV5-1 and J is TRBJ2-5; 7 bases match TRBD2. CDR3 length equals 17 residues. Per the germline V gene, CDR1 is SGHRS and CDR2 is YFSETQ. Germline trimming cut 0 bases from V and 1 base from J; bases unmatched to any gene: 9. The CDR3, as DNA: TGCGCCAGCAGCTTGGCTCTCCTGCTAGCGGCCCAAGAGACCCAGTACTTC. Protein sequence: CASSLALLLAAQETQYF. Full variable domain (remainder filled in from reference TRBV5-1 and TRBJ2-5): KAGVTQTPRYLIKTRGQQVTLSCSPISGHRSVSWYQQTPGQGLQFLFEYFSETQRNKGNFPGRFSGRQFSNSRSEMNVSTLELGDSALYLCASSLALLLAAQETQYFGPGTRLLVL.

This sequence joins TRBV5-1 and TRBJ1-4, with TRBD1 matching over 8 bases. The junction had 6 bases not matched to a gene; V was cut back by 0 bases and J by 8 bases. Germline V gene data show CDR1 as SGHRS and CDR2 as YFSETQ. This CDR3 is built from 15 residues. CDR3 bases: TGCGCCAGCAGCTTGGCGGGACAGGTTGGCGAAAAACTGTTTTTT. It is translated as CASSLAGQVGEKLFF.

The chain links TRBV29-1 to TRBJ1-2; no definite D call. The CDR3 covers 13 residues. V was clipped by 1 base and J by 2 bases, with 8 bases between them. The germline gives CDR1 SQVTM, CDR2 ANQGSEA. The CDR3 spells CSVEVAQNYGYTF. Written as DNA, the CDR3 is TGCAGCGTTGAAGTGGCTCAGAACTATGGCTACACCTTC.

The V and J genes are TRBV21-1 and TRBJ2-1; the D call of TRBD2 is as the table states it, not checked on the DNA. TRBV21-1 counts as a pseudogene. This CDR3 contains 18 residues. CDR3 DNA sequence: TGTGCCAGCAGCAAAACCCCTAATGGTGGGAGGATCTACAATGAGCAGTTCTTC. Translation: CASSKTPNGGRIYNEQFF.

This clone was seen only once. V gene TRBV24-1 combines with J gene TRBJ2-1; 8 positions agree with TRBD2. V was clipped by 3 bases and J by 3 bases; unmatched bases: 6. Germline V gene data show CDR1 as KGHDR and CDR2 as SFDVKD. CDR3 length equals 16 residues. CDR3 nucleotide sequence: TGTGCCACCAGTGATCCATCTAGCGGGCGCTACAATGAGCAGTTCTTC. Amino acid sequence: CATSDPSSGRYNEQFF.

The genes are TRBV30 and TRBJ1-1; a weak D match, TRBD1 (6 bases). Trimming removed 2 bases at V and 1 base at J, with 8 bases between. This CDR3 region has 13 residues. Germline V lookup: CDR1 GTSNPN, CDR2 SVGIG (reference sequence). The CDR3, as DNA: TGTGCCTGGAGTTACAGGGAGAACACTGAAGCTTTCTTT. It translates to CAWSYRENTEAFF.